The 27 T cell receptor beta chains below were found in one sample sequenced in a study of cytotoxic CD8 clonotypes in ibrutinib-treated CLL. This table comes from immunoSEQ multiplex PCR, and its TCRdb copy is limited to in-frame clones, with some not included. Among approximately 330,000 clones, roughly 80% were seen once, and the ten largest hold 6.5% to 8.5%. The sample in question was PBMCs, obtained before ibrutinib treatment. The receptors were sampled from a human donor with chronic lymphocytic leukemia.

V gene TRBV15 combines with J gene TRBJ2-3; TRBD2 agrees at 10 bases. This CDR3 comprises 17 residues. CDR1 LNHNV and CDR2 YYDKDF come from the germline V gene (reference sequence). V trimming: 1 base; J trimming: 2 bases; junction bases outside the gene matches: 6. CDR3 protein: CATSRVKLAGFTDTQYF. DNA of the CDR3: TGTGCCACCAGCAGAGTTAAACTAGCGGGGTTCACAGATACGCAGTATTTT. The complete variable domain, with remaining parts taken from reference TRBV15 and TRBJ2-3, reads DAMVIQNPRYQVTQFGKPVTLSCSQTLNHNVMYWYQQKSSQAPKLLFHYYDKDFNNEADTPDNFQSRRPNTSFCFLDIRSPGLGDTAMYLCATSRVKLAGFTDTQYFGPGTRLTVL.

The CDR3 loop is CASSGQGGNQPQHF. DNA for the CDR3: TGTGCCAGCAGTGGACAGGGGGGCAATCAGCCCCAGCATTTT. The V call is TRBV6-5, the J call TRBJ1-5, with TRBD1 matching 10 bases. The germline V gene encodes CDR1 MNHEY and CDR2 SVGAGI. The CDR3 has 14 residues. The V and J ends lost 5 bases and 2 bases, in that order; junction bases with no gene match: 0.

The J gene is TRBJ2-1, the V gene TRBV7-9, with D possibly matching TRBD2 (6 bases). Trimming pared 2 bases from V and 8 bases from J, leaving 16 bases between. This CDR3 comprises 15 residues. Looked up from germline, CDR1 is SEHNR and CDR2 is FQNEAQ (reference sequence). In nucleotides, the CDR3 is TGTGCCAGCAGCTTAAGGAGGGGAACCGAGGATGAGCAGTTCTTC. Translation gives CASSLRRGTEDEQFF.

The chain links TRBV30 to TRBJ1-2; 7 bases match TRBD1. The CDR3 extends over 11 amino acids. J gave up 6 bases and V 4 bases, and 2 bases lay outside the gene matches. Germline loops: CDR1 GTSNPN, CDR2 SVGIG (reference sequence). The chain's CDR3 is CAWNQGDGYTF. The CDR3 nucleotides are TGTGCCTGGAACCAGGGGGATGGCTACACCTTC.

The chain couples TRBV27 to TRBJ1-5, with unresolved D. Trimming took 0 bases from V and 8 from J, leaving 8 bases between them. CDR3 size: 13 residues. The germline CDR1 and CDR2 sequences are MNHEY and SMNVEV (reference sequence). The CDR3 sequence is CASSLSEGKPQHF. CDR3 DNA: TGTGCCAGCAGTTTATCCGAGGGAAAGCCCCAGCATTTT.

This clone has a single count. In DNA, the CDR3 is TGCGCCAGCAGCCCGTGGACCCCGAGCACCTACAATGAGCAGTTCTTC. Encoded protein: CASSPWTPSTYNEQFF. V is TRBV5-1 and J is TRBJ2-1; D ambiguous. This CDR3 has 16 residues. With 4 bases removed from V and 2 bases from J, the gap between germline ends came to 16 bases. CDR1 is SGHRS, CDR2 YFSETQ, per germline.

The chain is built from TRBV7-9 and TRBJ2-1, with D uncertain. Germline V gene lookup returns CDR1 SEHNR and CDR2 FQNEAQ (reference sequence). The V end lost 4 bases, the J end lost 9 bases, and 10 bases lay between the germline ends. The CDR3 runs to 12 residues. The CDR3 is CASSSREAEQFF. Here the CDR3 DNA reads TGTGCCAGCAGCTCTAGGGAAGCTGAGCAGTTCTTC.

The chain is built from TRBV30 and TRBJ1-1; unclear D gene. CDR3 length equals 13 residues. The V end was cut by 3 bases, the J end by 1 base, with 9 bases between. Germline V gene data show CDR1 as GTSNPN and CDR2 as SVGIG (reference sequence). The CDR3 reads CAWRKRPNTEAFF. In DNA form, the CDR3 reads TGTGCCTGGAGGAAAAGGCCGAACACTGAAGCTTTCTTT. Based on the CDR3 plus reference TRBV30 and TRBJ1-1, the full variable domain is SQTIHQWPATLVQPVGSPLSLECTVEGTSNPNLYWYRQAAGRGLQLLFYSVGIGQISSEVPQNLSASRPQDRQFILSSKKLLLSDSGFYLCAWRKRPNTEAFFGQGTRLTVV.

The chain has TRBV27 and TRBJ2-1; 10 bases line up with TRBD1. Germline V gives CDR1 MNHEY, CDR2 SMNVEV (reference sequence). Trimming at V came to 5 bases and at J to 6 bases, leaving 10 bases not matched to a gene. CDR3 size: 16 residues. CDR3 nucleotide sequence: TGTGCCAGCAGTGCCTTCCGGGACAGGGGAGCCAATGAGCAGTTCTTC. Amino acids: CASSAFRDRGANEQFF.

The gene calls are TRBV28 and TRBJ2-5; 12 bases agree with TRBD2. The CDR3 totals 16 residues. Germline V CDR1 and CDR2: MDHEN, SYDVKM. Trimming cost V 7 bases and J 5 bases; bases outside gene matches: 11. CDR3 amino acids: CASNLLAGGPTETQYF. The CDR3 coding sequence is TGTGCCAGCAACTTGCTAGCGGGAGGGCCTACGGAGACCCAGTACTTC.

With regard to this clone: Sequence at one end of the junction differs from germline and may be a read error. The chain is built from TRBV6-5 and TRBJ2-7; D might be TRBD2 (6 bases). The germline V gene encodes CDR1 MNHEY and CDR2 SVGAGI. CDR3 length equals 15 residues. In DNA form, the CDR3 reads TGTGCCAGCAGCTACTCCCCTTTAGCGGTAGGCGAGCAGTACTTC. Translation gives CASSYSPLAVGEQYF.

The chain has TRBV4-1 and TRBJ2-7; 9 bases line up with TRBD1. The CDR3 loop spans 14 amino acids. Per germline, CDR1 MGHRA and CDR2 YSYEKL. J was trimmed by 6 bases and V by 4 bases; bases with no gene match: 7. Here the CDR3 reads CASSPGGQGGEQYF. The CDR3 DNA reads TGCGCCAGCAGCCCGGGGGGACAGGGAGGCGAGCAGTACTTC.

The chain couples TRBV27 to TRBJ2-6; TRBD2 aligns across 10 bases. Per germline, CDR1 MNHEY and CDR2 SMNVEV (reference sequence). CDR3 size: 18 residues. V lost 1 base and J lost 2; bases outside the gene matches: 5. CDR3 DNA sequence: TGTGCCAGCAGTTTATTCCCAGCGGGAGGGGCTGGGGCCAACGTCCTGACTTTC. Residues: CASSLFPAGGAGANVLTF.

This chain links TRBV30 with TRBJ2-3, with 8 bases lining up with TRBD2. This CDR3 is 15 amino acids long. Germline V gene sequence: CDR1 GTSNPN, CDR2 SVGIG (reference sequence). The V and J ends lost 3 bases and 4 bases, in that order; junction bases with no gene match: 9. CDR3 DNA: TGTGCCTGGAGCGCCCGGGGGGGAGCATCAGATACGCAGTATTTT. The encoded protein is CAWSARGGASDTQYF.

The chain recombines TRBV19 with TRBJ1-5; D is uncertain. The V gene's germline CDR1 is LNHDA and CDR2 SQIVND (reference sequence). V lost 5 bases and J 2 bases, leaving 13 bases between the germline ends. The CDR3 runs to 15 residues. CDR3 residues: CASSPEPGGNQPQHF. CDR3 nucleotides: TGTGCCAGTAGTCCCGAACCGGGCGGCAATCAGCCCCAGCATTTT. The entire variable domain, with the rest obtained from reference TRBV19 and TRBJ1-5, is as follows: DGGITQSPKYLFRKEGQNVTLSCEQNLNHDAMYWYRQDPGQGLRLIYYSQIVNDFQKGDIAEGYSVSREKKESFPLTVTSAQKNPTAFYLCASSPEPGGNQPQHFGDGTRLSIL.

This chain uses TRBV5-1 with TRBJ2-4; the D gene could be TRBD1 or TRBD2 (6 bases each). V was trimmed by 4 bases and J by 6 bases, leaving 20 bases between them. The CDR3 is 16 residues long. Germline-derived CDR1 and CDR2 are SGHRS and YFSETQ. In DNA, the CDR3 is TGCGCCAGCAGCGTACTTAGCGGAGGGGGAGGAAACATTCAGTACTTC. It yields the protein CASSVLSGGGGNIQYF.

This rearrangement joins TRBV9 to TRBJ2-2, with 8 nucleotides matching TRBD2. This CDR3 is 15 amino acids long. CDR1 and CDR2 (germline): SGDLS, YYNGEE. Germline trimming cut 4 bases from V and 7 bases from J; bases unmatched to any gene: 9. CDR3 sequence (DNA): TGTGCCAGCAGCTCCACTGGGCGGGAGGTCGGGGAGCTGTTTTTT. Protein product: CASSSTGREVGELFF.

The chain is built from TRBV5-4 and TRBJ2-3; no firm D call. The CDR3 has 15 residues. V gave up 3 bases and J gave up 4 bases, with 15 bases separating them. The germline V gene has CDR1 SGHNT and CDR2 YYREEE (reference sequence). CDR3 nucleotide sequence: TGTGCCAGCAGCTATGGGGATCGGAATGCAGATACGCAGTATTTT. Its translation: CASSYGDRNADTQYF.

This rearrangement joins TRBV11-2 to TRBJ2-7; D is ambiguous. Germline-derived CDR1 and CDR2 are SGHAT and FQNNGV. Trimming left V 3 bases short and J 4 bases short, with 10 bases between. There are 13 residues in the CDR3. The chain's CDR3 is CASSFFTKYEQYF. CDR3 sequence (DNA): TGTGCCAGCAGCTTCTTTACGAAGTACGAGCAGTACTTC.

The chain has TRBV2 and TRBJ2-5; the D gene is possibly TRBD2 (6 bases). Trimming removed 6 bases from V and 1 base from J, with 9 bases in between. The germline gives CDR1 SNHLY, CDR2 FYNNEI. The CDR3 consists of 13 residues. The CDR3 loop is CASRRAGQETQYF. CDR3 nucleotide sequence: TGTGCCAGCAGAAGAGCGGGCCAAGAGACCCAGTACTTC.

The chain is built from TRBV7-7 and TRBJ1-1; D ambiguous. Trimming took off 5 bases at V and 0 bases at J, with 13 bases between the two ends. Germline CDR1 reads SSHAT; CDR2 reads FNYEAQ (reference sequence). This CDR3 spans 15 amino acids. CDR3 region: CASSPIGLMNTEAFF. CDR3 sequence (DNA): TGTGCCAGCAGCCCTATAGGACTCATGAACACTGAAGCTTTCTTT.

This clone was counted only a few times. The rearrangement uses TRBV4-3 and TRBJ2-5; 9 nucleotides match TRBD1. Germline CDR1 LGHNA, CDR2 YSLEER. Trimming at V came to 5 bases and at J to 2 bases, leaving 3 bases not matched to a gene. CDR3 length: 14 residues. This chain's CDR3 is CASSTGQGQETQYF. The CDR3 DNA sequence: TGCGCCAGCAGCACTGGACAGGGGCAAGAGACCCAGTACTTC.

The count of this clone is one. The chain uses TRBV19 and TRBJ2-7; the match to TRBD1 covers 7 bases. CDR3 length: 14 amino acids. CDR1 is LNHDA and CDR2 is SQIVND in the germline V gene (reference sequence). Unmatched junction bases numbered 3, after V lost 0 bases and J lost 4 bases. The chain's CDR3 is CASSIEGGPYEQYF. The CDR3 nucleotides read TGTGCCAGTAGTATAGAAGGGGGCCCATACGAGCAGTACTTC.

The CDR3 loop reads CATRGAIIDTQYF. CDR3 sequence (DNA): TGTGCCACCCGGGGGGCTATCATAGATACGCAGTATTTT. The rearrangement joins TRBV15 to TRBJ2-3, with D maybe TRBD2 (7 bases). V dropped 8 bases and J dropped 5 bases, with 14 bases sitting between them. The CDR3 contains 13 residues. CDR1 is LNHNV, CDR2 YYDKDF, per germline (reference sequence).

This clone was detected once. This rearrangement joins TRBV2 to TRBJ2-2; D is undetermined. V dropped 5 bases and J dropped 8 bases, with 18 bases sitting between them. CDR1 is SNHLY, CDR2 FYNNEI, per germline. The CDR3 sequence is 15 residues long. The CDR3 DNA sequence: TGTGCCAGCAGTCTTGGCCAGATAGATTTGGGGGAGCTGTTTTTT. The encoded protein is CASSLGQIDLGELFF.

The chain recombines TRBV5-4 with TRBJ2-7; 9 bases agree with TRBD1. V was pared by 4 bases and J by 7 bases, with 6 bases of the junction left unmatched. The CDR3 extends over 13 amino acids. From germline, CDR1 is SGHNT and CDR2 YYREEE (reference sequence). The CDR3 coding sequence is TGTGCCAGCAGCCCCGGGACAGGGAGTGAGCAGTACTTC. This gives the protein CASSPGTGSEQYF.

The CDR3 DNA is TGTGCCAGCAGCTCACCGGGCAGGGGATACGAGCAGTACTTC. It yields the protein CASSSPGRGYEQYF. This chain joins TRBV11-2 and TRBJ2-7, with a weak D call TRBD1 (6 bases). V lost 4 bases and J lost 4, with 14 bases in between. The CDR3 totals 14 residues. Germline CDR1 is SGHAT and CDR2 is FQNNGV.